These 26 T cell receptor beta chains came from one sample sequenced in a study of shared clonotypes between healthy human individuals. TCRdb's copy holds only in-frame clones and misses some; the assay was immunoSEQ multiplex PCR. This table holds millions of clones, just over 90% found once. The sequencing input was naive CD4+ T cells from PBMCs. Subset specified: CD45RA+ positively selected. The source is a man aged 18 to 30 in good health. Some clones in this sample may be carry-over from other donors' samples.

J is TRBJ1-2 and V is TRBV6-7, with 8 bases that match TRBD1. TRBV6-7 is an ORF, with its function uncertain. CDR3 length equals 16 residues. The J segment lost 4 bases and the V segment lost 7 bases, leaving 14 bases of the junction unmatched. CDR3 amino acids: CASNPGGQDVPYGYTF. CDR3 nucleotides: TGTGCCAGCAACCCAGGGGGCCAGGACGTACCCTATGGCTACACCTTC.

The chain employs TRBV29-1 and TRBJ2-1; TRBD1 matches at 7 bases. This CDR3 contains 11 residues. Germline V CDR1 and CDR2: SQVTM, ANQGSEA. The J segment lost 9 bases and the V segment lost 7 bases, leaving 6 bases of the junction unmatched. As DNA, the CDR3 is TGCAGCGCGACAGGGTCCGCTGAGCAGTTCTTC. This translates into CSATGSAEQFF.

The chain employs TRBV5-4 and TRBJ2-1; TRBD2 is a possible D gene (5 bases). The CDR3 runs to 15 residues. The germline V gene encodes CDR1 SGHNT and CDR2 YYREEE (reference sequence). V lost 4 bases and J 1 base, leaving 12 bases between the germline ends. The CDR3 coding sequence is TGTGCCAGCAGCCCTCGATTAGCGTCCTACAATGAGCAGTTCTTC. This sequence encodes CASSPRLASYNEQFF. Complete variable domain (other parts from reference TRBV5-4 and TRBJ2-1): ETGVTQSPTHLIKTRGQQVTLRCSSQSGHNTVSWYQQALGQGPQFIFQYYREEENGRGNFPPRFSGLQFPNYSSELNVNALELDDSALYLCASSPRLASYNEQFFGPGTRLTVL.

The genes are TRBV15 and TRBJ2-7; maybe TRBD2 (6 bases). This CDR3 spans 15 amino acids. Trimming removed 4 bases at V and 3 bases at J, with 16 bases between. From germline, CDR1 is LNHNV and CDR2 YYDKDF (reference sequence). The DNA of the CDR3 is TGTGCCACCAGCAAGTCGGGACTTATCTTCTACGAGCAGTACTTC. Translated, it gives CATSKSGLIFYEQYF.

Concerning this clone itself: Within the sample, other DNA sequences also encode this same CDR3. DNA of the CDR3: TGTGCCAGCAGCTCAGACAGGGGCTCCTACAATGAGCAGTTCTTC. Translation: CASSSDRGSYNEQFF. The V gene is TRBV7-3, the J gene TRBJ2-1; TRBD1 matches at 8 bases. CDR1 is SGHTA and CDR2 is FQGTGA in the germline V gene. This CDR3 comprises 15 residues. The trim removed 4 bases at V and 0 bases at J, leaving 2 bases unmatched. Full variable domain (remainder filled in from reference TRBV7-3 and TRBJ2-1): GAGVSQTPSNKVTEKGKYVELRCDPISGHTALYWYRQSLGQGPEFLIYFQGTGAADDSGLPNDRFFAVRPEGSVSTLKIQRTERGDSAVYLCASSSDRGSYNEQFFGPGTRLTVL.

This clone was observed once. The V gene is TRBV2, the J gene TRBJ2-7, with a weak D call TRBD2 (6 bases). CDR3 size: 14 residues. With 5 bases removed from V and 2 bases from J, the gap between germline ends came to 13 bases. Germline CDR1 is SNHLY and CDR2 is FYNNEI. The CDR3 DNA reads TGTGCCAGCAGTTACAGTGCGGGGACCTACGAGCAGTACTTC. It specifies CASSYSAGTYEQYF. The full variable domain, its missing parts supplied by reference TRBV2 and TRBJ2-7, is EPEVTQTPSHQVTQMGQEVILRCVPISNHLYFYWYRQILGQKVEFLVSFYNNEISEKSEIFDDQFSVERPDGSNFTLKIRSTKLEDSAMYFCASSYSAGTYEQYFGPGTRLTVT.

The table lists this clone with a count of one. The chain uses TRBV18 and TRBJ1-1; possibly TRBD1 for D (6 bases). Germline-derived CDR1 and CDR2 are KGHSH and LQKENI. V gave up 5 bases and J gave up 4 bases, with 17 bases separating them. The CDR3 has 15 residues. In DNA form, the CDR3 reads TGTGCCAGCTCATCACAAAATTCAGGGGCCACTGAAGCTTTCTTT. Protein product: CASSSQNSGATEAFF.

The V gene is TRBV29-1, the J gene TRBJ1-4; no firm D call. Per germline, CDR1 SQVTM and CDR2 ANQGSEA. The CDR3 has 12 residues. The germline V and J ends were trimmed by 4 bases and 8 bases, with 11 bases remaining between them. The CDR3 sequence: CSVVAGSEKLFF. The CDR3 DNA sequence: TGCAGCGTTGTCGCGGGTTCCGAAAAACTGTTTTTT.

This clone was seen only a few times. The genes are TRBV12-5 and TRBJ1-1; 7 bases agree with TRBD1. Per germline, CDR1 LGHNT and CDR2 FRNRAP. The ends lost 3 bases at V and 11 bases at J; junction bases unmatched: 12. This CDR3 region has 14 residues. The CDR3 DNA sequence: TGTGCTAGTGGTTTCGACAGGGAACCCCCTGGTGCTTTCTTT. It specifies CASGFDREPPGAFF.

The V and J genes are TRBV30 and TRBJ2-5; 12 nucleotides match TRBD1. The DNA end lines up better with TRBJ2-7; the J call may be wrong. CDR3 size: 14 residues. CDR1 and CDR2 (germline): GTSNPN, SVGIG (reference sequence). CDR3: CAWSRDRGRYEQYF. DNA for the CDR3: TGTGCCTGGAGCCGGGACAGGGGGCGATACGAGCAGTACTTC.

The V gene is TRBV28, the J gene TRBJ1-5; 8 nucleotides agree with TRBD1. The germline V gene has CDR1 MDHEN and CDR2 SYDVKM. The CDR3 is made up of 15 amino acids. The ends lost 2 bases at V and 11 bases at J; junction bases unmatched: 11. The CDR3 region is CASSLQGAGTRAQHF. CDR3 in DNA: TGTGCCAGCAGTTTACAGGGGGCCGGCACTCGGGCCCAGCATTTT.

The gene calls are TRBV7-2 and TRBJ1-1; D not certain. The CDR3 covers 15 residues. Trimming removed 5 bases at V and 4 bases at J, with 17 bases between. CDR1 SGHTA and CDR2 FQGNSA come from the germline V gene. Written as DNA, the CDR3 is TGTGCCAGCAGCGGCCAGAAGGCCACTACCACTGAAGCTTTCTTT. Translated, it gives CASSGQKATTTEAFF.

Only one count was recorded for this clone. The gene calls are TRBV6-1 and TRBJ2-7; the D gene is possibly TRBD2 (5 bases). Germline CDR1 MNHNS, CDR2 SASEGT. V was clipped by 1 base and J by 3 bases, with 13 bases between them. The CDR3 contains 15 residues. CDR3 sequence: CASSEGDGEIYEQYF. DNA of the CDR3: TGTGCCAGCAGTGAAGGCGACGGGGAAATCTACGAGCAGTACTTC.

The chain employs TRBV7-6 and TRBJ1-4; 9 positions agree with TRBD1. Germline values: CDR1 SGHVS, CDR2 FNYEAQ. CDR3 length: 15 amino acids. V was pared by 6 bases and J by 8 bases, with 10 bases of the junction left unmatched. The CDR3, as DNA: TGTGCCAGCAGGGCCACAGGGGGCGAAAGAGAAAAACTGTTTTTT. Its protein is CASRATGGEREKLFF.

The V gene is TRBV5-1, the J gene TRBJ1-1; possible D gene TRBD1, 5 bases. Germline V lookup: CDR1 SGHRS, CDR2 YFSETQ. Trimming removed 0 bases from V and 8 bases from J, with 11 bases in between. The CDR3 extends over 13 amino acids. CDR3 loop: CASSLGQGGEAFF. The CDR3 region has the DNA TGCGCCAGCAGCTTGGGTCAGGGAGGGGAAGCTTTCTTT.

CDR3: CAIAPMGDNQPQHF. The CDR3 region has the DNA TGTGCCATCGCCCCGATGGGGGACAATCAGCCCCAGCATTTT. This chain links TRBV19 with TRBJ1-5, with a possible D match to TRBD1 (5 bases). Germline values: CDR1 LNHDA, CDR2 SQIVND (reference sequence). Trimming stripped 10 bases from V and 3 bases from J, with 16 bases between. This CDR3 contains 14 residues.

With respect to this clone: Other nucleotide sequences in the sample specify the same CDR3. The chain employs TRBV29-1 and TRBJ1-2, with D maybe TRBD1 (5 bases). This CDR3 has 11 residues. Trimming stripped 4 bases from V and 4 bases from J, with 7 bases between. From germline, CDR1 is SQVTM and CDR2 ANQGSEA. The CDR3 DNA follows: TGCAGCGTTGGGGGGATCTATGGCTACACCTTC. Translation: CSVGGIYGYTF.

On this clone itself: One junction end disagrees with the germline gene, perhaps due to a read error. This chain connects TRBV11-2 to TRBJ2-7; D perhaps matches TRBD1 (6 bases). Per the germline V gene, CDR1 is SGHAT and CDR2 is FQNNGV. The length of the CDR3 is 15 residues. CDR3 loop: CASTLGGGGGYEQYF. CDR3 DNA: TGTGCCAGCACCTTAGGGGGTGGAGGCGGATACGAGCAGTACTTC.

The chain uses TRBV7-7 and TRBJ2-7; 9 bases line up with TRBD1. CDR3 length: 14 residues. V lost 3 bases and J lost 5; bases outside the gene matches: 5. Germline CDR1 is SSHAT and CDR2 is FNYEAQ (reference sequence). CDR3 residues: CASSLDRGHDEQYF. Here the CDR3 DNA reads TGTGCCAGCAGCTTGGACAGGGGACACGACGAGCAGTACTTC.

The rearrangement uses TRBV27 and TRBJ2-1; 9 positions match TRBD2. This CDR3 contains 15 residues. Looked up from germline, CDR1 is MNHEY and CDR2 is SMNVEV (reference sequence). The trim removed 8 bases at V and 4 bases at J, leaving 9 bases unmatched. The DNA of the CDR3 is TGTGCCAGCGGGTCCGGGACTAGCCTATACAATGAGCAGTTCTTC. Translation: CASGSGTSLYNEQFF.

This chain uses TRBV18 with TRBJ1-1, with D perhaps TRBD1 (5 bases). Germline V gene lookup returns CDR1 KGHSH and CDR2 LQKENI. Trimming cost V 6 bases and J 4 bases, with 12 bases left between them. The CDR3 extends over 13 amino acids. The CDR3 DNA reads as TGTGCCAGCTCGCCCGCAGGGACCACTGAAGCTTTCTTT. It translates to CASSPAGTTEAFF.

J is TRBJ2-7 and V is TRBV7-2; D unclear. V shed 5 bases and J shed 5 bases, with 16 bases lying between them. The germline CDR1 and CDR2 sequences are SGHTA and FQGNSA. The CDR3 is made up of 14 amino acids. The CDR3 sequence is CASSPWTSLHEQYF. CDR3 DNA sequence: TGTGCCAGCAGCCCGTGGACCAGTCTCCACGAGCAGTACTTC.

CDR3: CASSPLSGRAAIDTQYF. The DNA of the CDR3 is TGTGCCAGCTCACCCCTTAGCGGGAGGGCCGCAATAGATACGCAGTATTTT. V is TRBV18 and J is TRBJ2-3, with TRBD2 identical over 11 bases. V gave up 3 bases and J gave up 5 bases; unmatched junction bases: 10. Germline V gene sequence: CDR1 KGHSH, CDR2 LQKENI. This CDR3 contains 17 residues.

The CDR3 coding sequence is TGTGCCAGCAGCTTGAGGGCTAGCAATCAGCCCCAGCATTTT. Translation gives CASSLRASNQPQHF. The rearrangement uses TRBV5-6 and TRBJ1-5, with D unclear. Between the trimmed V and J ends, which lost 1 base and 0 bases, there was a span of 5 bases. The CDR3 spans 14 residues. The germline gives CDR1 SGHDT, CDR2 YYEEEE. The full variable domain, with the rest looked up from reference TRBV5-6 and TRBJ1-5, is DAGVTQSPTHLIKTRGQQVTLRCSPKSGHDTVSWYQQALGQGPQFIFQYYEEEERQRGNFPDRFSGHQFPNYSSELNVNALLLGDSALYLCASSLRASNQPQHFGDGTRLSIL.

As for this clone: Other DNA sequences in the sample encode the same CDR3. The rearrangement links TRBV5-1 to TRBJ1-5; perhaps TRBD1 as D (5 bases). Germline CDR1 reads SGHRS; CDR2 reads YFSETQ. The CDR3 spans 14 residues. V was cut by 1 base and J by 4 bases, with 9 bases left in between. The CDR3: CASSLSGGNQPQHF. The CDR3 nucleotides read TGCGCCAGCAGCTTGAGCGGGGGGAATCAGCCCCAGCATTTT.

The chain recombines TRBV5-4 with TRBJ2-3, with D hard to call. Looked up from germline, CDR1 is SGHNT and CDR2 is YYREEE (reference sequence). The CDR3 runs 14 residues. V was clipped by 4 bases and J by 4 bases, with 13 bases between them. The DNA for the CDR3 is TGTGCCAGCAGCATGCTCGGGTTCGCAGATACGCAGTATTTT. It encodes CASSMLGFADTQYF.